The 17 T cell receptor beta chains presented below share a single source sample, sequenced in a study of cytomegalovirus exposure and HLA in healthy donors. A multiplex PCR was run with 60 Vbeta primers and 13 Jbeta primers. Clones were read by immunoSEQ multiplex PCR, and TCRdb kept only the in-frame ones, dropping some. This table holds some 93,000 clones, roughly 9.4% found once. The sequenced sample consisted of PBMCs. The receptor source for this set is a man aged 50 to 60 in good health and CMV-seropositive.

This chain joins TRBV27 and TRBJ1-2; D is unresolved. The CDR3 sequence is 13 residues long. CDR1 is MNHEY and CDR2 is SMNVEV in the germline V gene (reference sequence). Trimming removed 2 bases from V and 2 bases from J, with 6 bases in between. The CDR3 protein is CASSLGPNYGYTF. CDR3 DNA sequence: TGTGCCAGCAGTTTAGGGCCAAACTATGGCTACACCTTC.

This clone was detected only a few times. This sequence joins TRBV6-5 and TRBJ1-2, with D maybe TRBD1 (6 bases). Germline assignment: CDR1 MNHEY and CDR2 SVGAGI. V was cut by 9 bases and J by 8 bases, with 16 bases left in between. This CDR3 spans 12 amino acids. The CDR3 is CASSRGGYGYTF. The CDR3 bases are TGTGCCAGTTCAAGGGGGGGGTACGGCTACACCTTC.

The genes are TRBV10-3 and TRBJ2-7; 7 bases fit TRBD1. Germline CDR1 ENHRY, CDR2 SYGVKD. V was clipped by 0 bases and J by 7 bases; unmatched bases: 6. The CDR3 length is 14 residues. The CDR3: CAISESTGAEEQYF. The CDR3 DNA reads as TGTGCCATCAGTGAGTCTACAGGGGCGGAAGAGCAGTACTTC.

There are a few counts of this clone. CDR3 region: CASSPWSGTEAFF. CDR3 nucleotides: TGCGCCAGCAGTCCCTGGTCGGGCACTGAAGCTTTCTTT. This rearrangement joins TRBV10-1 to TRBJ1-1, with D uncertain. Between the trimmed V and J ends, which lost 5 bases and 4 bases, there was a span of 11 bases. This CDR3 region has 13 residues. Germline CDR1 and CDR2: WNHNN and SYGVQD (reference sequence).

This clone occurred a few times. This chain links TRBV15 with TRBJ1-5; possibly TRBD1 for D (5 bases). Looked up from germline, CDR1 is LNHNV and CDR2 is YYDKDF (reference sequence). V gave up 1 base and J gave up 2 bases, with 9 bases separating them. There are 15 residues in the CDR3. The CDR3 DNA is TGTGCCACCAGCAGAGCAGGGAACCGCAATCAGCCCCAGCATTTT. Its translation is CATSRAGNRNQPQHF.

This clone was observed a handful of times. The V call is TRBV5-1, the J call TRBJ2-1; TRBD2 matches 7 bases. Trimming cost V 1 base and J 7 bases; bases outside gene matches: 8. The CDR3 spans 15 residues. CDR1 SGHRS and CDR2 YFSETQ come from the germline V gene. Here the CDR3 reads CASSLSMGGENEQFF. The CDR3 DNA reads TGCGCCAGCAGCTTGAGTATGGGGGGGGAAAATGAGCAGTTCTTC.

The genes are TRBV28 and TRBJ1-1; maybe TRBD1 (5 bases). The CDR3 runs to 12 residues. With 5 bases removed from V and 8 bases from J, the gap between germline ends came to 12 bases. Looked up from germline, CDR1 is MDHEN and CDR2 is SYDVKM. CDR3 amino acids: CASSPGNREAFF. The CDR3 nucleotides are TGTGCCAGCAGTCCGGGTAACAGGGAAGCTTTCTTT.

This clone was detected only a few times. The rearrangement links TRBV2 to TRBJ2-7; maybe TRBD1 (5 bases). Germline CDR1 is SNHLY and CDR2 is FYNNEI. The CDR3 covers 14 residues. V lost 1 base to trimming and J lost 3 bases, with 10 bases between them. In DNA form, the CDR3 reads TGTGCCAGCAGTGAAGGTGTAGGGGTCTACGAGCAGTACTTC. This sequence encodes CASSEGVGVYEQYF.

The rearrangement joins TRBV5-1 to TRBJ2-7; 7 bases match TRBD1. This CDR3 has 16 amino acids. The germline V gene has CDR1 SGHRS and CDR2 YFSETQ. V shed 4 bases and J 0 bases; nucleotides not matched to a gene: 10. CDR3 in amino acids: CASSRTPTGSSYEQYF. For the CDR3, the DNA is TGCGCCAGCAGCCGCACCCCGACAGGGAGCTCCTACGAGCAGTACTTC.

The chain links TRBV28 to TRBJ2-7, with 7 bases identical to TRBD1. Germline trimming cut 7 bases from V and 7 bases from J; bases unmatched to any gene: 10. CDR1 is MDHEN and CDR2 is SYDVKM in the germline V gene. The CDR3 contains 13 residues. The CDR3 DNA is TGTGCCAGCAAAGGGGGCGGCCCTGGGGAGCAGTACTTC. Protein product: CASKGGGPGEQYF.

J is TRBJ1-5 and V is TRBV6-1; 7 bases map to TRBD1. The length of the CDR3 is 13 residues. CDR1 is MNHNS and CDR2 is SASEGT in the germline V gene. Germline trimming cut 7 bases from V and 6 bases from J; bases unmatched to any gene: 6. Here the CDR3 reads CASTSRGFQPQHF. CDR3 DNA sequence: TGTGCCAGCACTAGCAGGGGGTTTCAGCCCCAGCATTTT.

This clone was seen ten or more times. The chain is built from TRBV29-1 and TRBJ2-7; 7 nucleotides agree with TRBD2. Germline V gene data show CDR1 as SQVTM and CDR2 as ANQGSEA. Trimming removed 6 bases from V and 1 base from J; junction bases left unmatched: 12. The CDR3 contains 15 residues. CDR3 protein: CSVGGGTPGSYEQYF. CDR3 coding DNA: TGCAGCGTGGGGGGAGGGACGCCTGGGTCCTACGAGCAGTACTTC.

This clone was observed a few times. The CDR3 here is CASSQTGGFGYTF. CDR3 DNA: TGTGCCAGCAGCCAGACAGGGGGCTTTGGCTACACCTTC. The chain employs TRBV27 and TRBJ1-2, with 10 bases matching TRBD1. Germline V gene sequence: CDR1 MNHEY, CDR2 SMNVEV (reference sequence). Trimming took 6 bases from V and 7 from J; bases not matched to a gene: 5. CDR3 length: 13 residues.

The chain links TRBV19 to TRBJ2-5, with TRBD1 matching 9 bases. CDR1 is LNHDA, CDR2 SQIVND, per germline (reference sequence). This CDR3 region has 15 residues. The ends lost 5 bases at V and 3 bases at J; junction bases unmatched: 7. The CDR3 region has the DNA TGTGCCAGTAGTGGATACGGGACAGGGAAAGAGACCCAGTACTTC. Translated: CASSGYGTGKETQYF.

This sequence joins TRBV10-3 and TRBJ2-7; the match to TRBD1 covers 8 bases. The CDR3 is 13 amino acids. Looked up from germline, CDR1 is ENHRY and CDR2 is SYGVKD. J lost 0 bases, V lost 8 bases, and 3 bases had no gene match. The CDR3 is CAISGGASYEQYF. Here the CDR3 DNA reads TGTGCCATCTCAGGGGGCGCCTCCTACGAGCAGTACTTC.

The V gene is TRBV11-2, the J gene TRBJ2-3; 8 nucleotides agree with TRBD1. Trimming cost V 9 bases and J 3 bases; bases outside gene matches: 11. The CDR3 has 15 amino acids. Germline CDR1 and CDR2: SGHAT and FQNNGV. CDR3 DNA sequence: TGTGCCAGTTATATGTCGGGACAGGTTACAGATACGCAGTATTTT. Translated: CASYMSGQVTDTQYF.

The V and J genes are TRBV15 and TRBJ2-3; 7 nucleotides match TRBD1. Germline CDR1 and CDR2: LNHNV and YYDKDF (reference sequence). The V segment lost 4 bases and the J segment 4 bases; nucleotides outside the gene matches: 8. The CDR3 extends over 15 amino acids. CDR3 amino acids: CATSTGDRDPDTQYF. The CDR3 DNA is TGTGCCACCAGCACCGGAGACAGGGACCCAGATACGCAGTATTTT.